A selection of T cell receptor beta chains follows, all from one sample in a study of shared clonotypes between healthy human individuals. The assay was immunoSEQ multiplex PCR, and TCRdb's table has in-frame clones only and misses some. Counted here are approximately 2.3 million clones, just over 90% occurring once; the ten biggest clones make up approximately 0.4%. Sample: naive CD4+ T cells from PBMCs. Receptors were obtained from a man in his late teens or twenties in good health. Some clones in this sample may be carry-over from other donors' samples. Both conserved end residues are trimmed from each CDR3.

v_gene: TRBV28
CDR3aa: ASSLPGDYEQY

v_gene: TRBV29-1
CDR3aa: SGDRGDTIY

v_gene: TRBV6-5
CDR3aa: ASSSLSGAGNTIY

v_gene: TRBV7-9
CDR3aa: ASSPTGDEMNTEAF

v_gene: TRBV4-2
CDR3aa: ASSQDNSLNEQY

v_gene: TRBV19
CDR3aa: ASSRSVQPQH

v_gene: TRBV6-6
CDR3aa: ASSYPASNDEQF

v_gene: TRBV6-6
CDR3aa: ASSSGPTTGEQF

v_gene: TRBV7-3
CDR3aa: ASSPGRAYNEQF

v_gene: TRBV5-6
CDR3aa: ASSGQVYLDEQF

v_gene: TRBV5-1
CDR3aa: ASNDPGLAGADTQY

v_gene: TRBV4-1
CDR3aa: ASSRGTSGNYEQY